Each of the 7 T cell receptor beta chains below was sequenced from the same sample in a study of identical twins. TCRdb re-analysed the 5' RACE reads in MiXCR, keeping a single row per CDR3 protein. The repertoire includes approximately 700,000 distinct CDR3 sequences, 15% to 20% of them detected once, and around 13% sits in the top ten. The same sample was also studied in work on T cells expressing NK-cell markers.

The sample taken for sequencing was PBMCs. All receptors come from a woman younger than 30 in good health.

This sequence joins TRBV18 and TRBJ2-7, with D unclear. CDR3 length equals 13 residues. Germline assignment: CDR1 KGHSH and CDR2 LQKENI. V was cut by 3 bases and J by 7 bases, with 13 bases left in between. The CDR3 here is CASSPPNLNEQYF. The CDR3 nucleotides read TGTGCCAGCTCACCCCCAAACTTAAATGAGCAGTACTTC.

This clonotype was detected a few times. The chain combines TRBV6-5 with TRBJ2-1; 8 bases map to TRBD2. The CDR3 spans 15 residues. CDR1 and CDR2 (germline): MNHEY, SVGAGI. The V and J ends lost 4 bases and 1 base, in that order; junction bases with no gene match: 3. CDR3 region: CASSLLADSYNEQFF. As DNA, the CDR3 is TGTGCCAGCAGTTTACTAGCGGATTCCTACAATGAGCAGTTCTTC.

This clonotype was observed at least ten times. V and J are TRBV12-3 or TRBV12-4 and TRBJ2-7, with 7 bases aligning to TRBD1. The V and J ends lost 2 bases and 12 bases, in that order; junction bases with no gene match: 10. CDR3 size: 13 residues. CDR3 region: CASSLNPRTGGYF. Here the CDR3 DNA reads TGTGCCAGCAGTTTAAACCCCAGGACAGGCGGGTACTTC.

This clonotype came up a few times. The chain carries TRBV20-1 and TRBJ2-1; 8 positions match TRBD2. Looked up from germline, CDR1 is DFQATT and CDR2 is SNEGSKA (reference sequence). J was trimmed by 8 bases and V by 8 bases; bases with no gene match: 11. The CDR3 consists of 13 residues. This chain's CDR3 is CSLGSGGSDEQFF. The DNA of the CDR3 is TGCAGTCTCGGGAGCGGGGGTAGCGATGAGCAGTTCTTC.

The chain is built from TRBV20-1 and TRBJ2-3; D remains unclear. Deletions cut 7 bases from V and 1 base from J, with 9 bases between. CDR3 length: 12 amino acids. CDR1 and CDR2 from the germline V gene are DFQATT and SNEGSKA (reference sequence). For the CDR3, the DNA is TGCAGTGTAGATCCCCGCACAGATACGCAGTATTTT. Its translation is CSVDPRTDTQYF.

The genes are TRBV12-3 or TRBV12-4 and TRBJ2-1, with 8 bases fitting TRBD2. The CDR3 has 16 amino acids. Losses at the gene ends were 4 bases for V and 2 bases for J; bases not matched to a gene: 7. The CDR3 nucleotides read TGTGCCAGCAGTTCGTTACTAGCGGCTACCTACAATGAGCAGTTCTTC. It yields the protein CASSSLLAATYNEQFF.

The chain is built from TRBV12-3 or TRBV12-4 and TRBJ2-7, with TRBD1 matching over 7 bases. This CDR3 has 11 amino acids. V dropped 10 bases and J dropped 2; count of bases not matched to a gene: 2. The CDR3 nucleotides are TGTGCCACCGGACAGGCCTACGAGCAGTACTTC. Amino acids: CATGQAYEQYF.